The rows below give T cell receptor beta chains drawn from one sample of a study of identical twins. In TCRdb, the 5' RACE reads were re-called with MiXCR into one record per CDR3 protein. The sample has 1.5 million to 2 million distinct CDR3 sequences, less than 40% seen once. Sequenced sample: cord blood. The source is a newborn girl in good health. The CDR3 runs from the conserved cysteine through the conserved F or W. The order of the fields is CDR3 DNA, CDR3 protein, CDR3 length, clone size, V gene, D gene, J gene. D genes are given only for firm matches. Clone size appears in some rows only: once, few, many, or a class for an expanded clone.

CDR3 DNA: TGCAGTGCCCTTGTTCGCGAGACCCAGTACTTC; CDR3 protein: CSALVRETQYF; CDR3 length: 11; clone size: -; V gene: TRBV20-1; D gene: -; J gene: TRBJ2-5
CDR3 DNA: TGCGCCAGCAGCGATCTAGTGGGGGGCTACCTCAATGAGCAGTTCTTC; CDR3 protein: CASSDLVGGYLNEQFF; CDR3 length: 16; clone size: -; V gene: TRBV4-1; D gene: -; J gene: TRBJ2-1
CDR3 DNA: TGTGCCAGCAGTTACTCAGGGGTAGCGCCCTATGGCTACACCTTC; CDR3 protein: CASSYSGVAPYGYTF; CDR3 length: 15; clone size: -; V gene: TRBV6-2/TRBV6-3; D gene: -; J gene: TRBJ1-2
CDR3 DNA: TGTGCCAGCTCACCCACCCCGACTAGCGGGGTAACAGATACGCAGTATTTT; CDR3 protein: CASSPTPTSGVTDTQYF; CDR3 length: 17; clone size: few; V gene: TRBV18; D gene: TRBD2; J gene: TRBJ2-3
CDR3 DNA: TGTGCCACCAGCAGCCCCCGAGGCCTAGCGGGGGGGCAATGGACAGATACGCAGTATTTT; CDR3 protein: CATSSPRGLAGGQWTDTQYF; CDR3 length: 20; clone size: few; V gene: TRBV15; D gene: TRBD2; J gene: TRBJ2-3
CDR3 DNA: TGTGCCAGCAGTCGGTCCTACCAGGTGCAGTACTTC; CDR3 protein: CASSRSYQVQYF; CDR3 length: 12; clone size: few; V gene: TRBV28; D gene: -; J gene: TRBJ2-4
CDR3 DNA: TGTGCCAGCAGCCAAGGGAGGCGGGGTTCCAAAAACATTCAGTACTTC; CDR3 protein: CASSQGRRGSKNIQYF; CDR3 length: 16; clone size: -; V gene: TRBV3-1; D gene: -; J gene: TRBJ2-4
CDR3 DNA: TGTGCCAGCAGTGAAGCCCGAGGGCCCGGGGAGCTGTTTTTT; CDR3 protein: CASSEARGPGELFF; CDR3 length: 14; clone size: -; V gene: TRBV2; D gene: -; J gene: TRBJ2-2
CDR3 DNA: TGTGCCAGCAGTTACCCGAGACAGGGCGAGCAGTACTTC; CDR3 protein: CASSYPRQGEQYF; CDR3 length: 13; clone size: few; V gene: TRBV6-6; D gene: TRBD1; J gene: TRBJ2-7
CDR3 DNA: TGTGCCAACAGCTTAGTCGGGACAGTTGAAAAACTGTTTTTT; CDR3 protein: CANSLVGTVEKLFF; CDR3 length: 14; clone size: -; V gene: TRBV7-9; D gene: TRBD1; J gene: TRBJ1-4
CDR3 DNA: TGCAGTGCTAGAGATCACGGACTAGCGGGAGGTGTCCCCTACGAGCAGTACTTC; CDR3 protein: CSARDHGLAGGVPYEQYF; CDR3 length: 18; clone size: -; V gene: TRBV20-1; D gene: TRBD2; J gene: TRBJ2-7